The entry that follows covers one T cell receptor beta chain sequence. Its antigen is undetermined. This specimen comes from a study of T cell responses to AZD1222 COVID-19 vaccine. The germline V gene has CDR1 SGDLS and CDR2 YYNGEE. This CDR3 region has 15 residues. With 0 bases removed from V and 6 bases from J, the gap between germline ends came to 15 bases. Study outcomes and limitations: An increase in Spike-specific TCR breadth and depth was observed after two AZD1222 doses. Only a handful of AZD1222 recipients, several in all, had baseline seropositivity. White British people made up most donors, females outnumbered males, and clonal diversity was possibly underestimated. Repertoires were obtained solely post-peak T cell response.

The data were produced by immunoSEQ multiplex PCR, yet TCRdb's version contains in-frame clones alone and is incomplete. The table lists around 200,000 clones, 90% to 95% of them singletons. The genes are TRBV9 and TRBJ1-2, with D perhaps matching TRBD1 (5 bases). The sample was peripheral blood, taken 28 days after the second AZD1222 dose. The receptor comes from an adult who received the AZD1222 COVID-19 vaccine. The DNA for the CDR3 is TGTGCCAGCAGCGTAGGATCGGGCCCGGGGGATGGCTACACCTTC. It specifies CASSVGSGPGDGYTF.